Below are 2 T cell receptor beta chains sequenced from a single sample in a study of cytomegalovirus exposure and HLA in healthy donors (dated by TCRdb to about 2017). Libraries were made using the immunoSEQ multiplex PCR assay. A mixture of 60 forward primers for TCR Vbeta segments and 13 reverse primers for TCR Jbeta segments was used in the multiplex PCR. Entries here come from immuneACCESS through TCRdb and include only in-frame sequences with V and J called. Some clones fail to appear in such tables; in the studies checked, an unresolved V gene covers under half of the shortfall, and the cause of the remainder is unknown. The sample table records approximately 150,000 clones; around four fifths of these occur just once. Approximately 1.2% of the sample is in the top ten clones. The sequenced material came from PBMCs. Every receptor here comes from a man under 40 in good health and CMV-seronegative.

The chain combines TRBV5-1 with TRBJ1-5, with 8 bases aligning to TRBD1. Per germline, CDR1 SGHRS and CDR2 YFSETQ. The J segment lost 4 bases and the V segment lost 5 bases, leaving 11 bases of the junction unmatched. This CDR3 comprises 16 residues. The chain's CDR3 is CASSPTGRGRNQPQHF. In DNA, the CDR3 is TGCGCCAGCAGTCCGACGGGCAGGGGGCGAAATCAGCCCCAGCATTTT.

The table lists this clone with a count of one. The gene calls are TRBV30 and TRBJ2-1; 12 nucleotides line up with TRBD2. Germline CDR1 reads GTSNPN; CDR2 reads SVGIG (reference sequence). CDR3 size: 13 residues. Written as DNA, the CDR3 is TGTGGCCTAGCGGGGGGGCCCCGGGCGGAGCAGTTCTTC. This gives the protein CGLAGGPRAEQFF.